This TCR beta chain is drawn from a study of human T cells and chemical hapten exposure. Findings and caveats of the study: The formation of large CDR3 similarity clusters by expanded TCRs significantly exceeded that of controls.

Many counts were recorded for this clonotype. The antigen remains undetermined. This CDR3 has 12 amino acids. Deletions cut 0 bases from V and 13 bases from J, with 15 bases between. From germline, CDR1 is SQVTM and CDR2 ANQGSEA. Noted time point: patch test 2, 6 weeks after DPC sensitization. Treatment: therapeutic diphenylcyclopropenone sensitization with weekly scalp DPC. Blood draws preceded each patch test application. In the original processing: Samples held a median of approximately 96,000 TCRs, range roughly 20,000–700,000. TCRdb used MiXCR to reprocess the RACE reads, holding one entry per CDR3 protein. TCRdb, not the original authors, processed these V and J calls. Of some 42,000 distinct CDR3 sequences detected, more than 8.5% appear once; the ten largest clones hold about 15%.

This chain uses TRBV29-1 with TRBJ1-2; weak D call: TRBD1 (5 bases). This receptor was identified in a woman aged 40 to 50 with alopecia areata. Some clones in this sample may be carry-over from other donors' samples. Source: whole blood, taken in connection with sensitization to the hapten diphenylcyclopropenone (DPC). This chain's CDR3 is CSVEDLAGRLTF. Written as DNA, the CDR3 is TGCAGCGTTGAAGATCTGGCAGGGAGGCTCACCTTC.